The entry below gives a single T cell receptor beta chain sequence along with its context. This record belongs to a study of T cell changes during pregnancy in multiple sclerosis. Using immunoSEQ multiplex PCR, the repertoire was profiled, and TCRdb retains in-frame clones only, with some absent. The table lists more than 95,000 clones, around 93% of them singletons. This clonotype was sampled from a female donor with multiple sclerosis, enrolled in a pregnancy study. The sequencing used peripheral blood, collected after pregnancy.

CDR3 DNA: TGCAGCGCCGGGACAGGGGATACCTATGGCTACACCTTC. Encoded protein: CSAGTGDTYGYTF. The rearrangement joins TRBV29-1 to TRBJ1-2; 10 bases agree with TRBD1. The CDR3 runs 13 residues. Per germline, CDR1 SQVTM and CDR2 ANQGSEA. V lost 7 bases and J lost 4; bases outside the gene matches: 6.